This T cell receptor (beta chain) was identified in a study of blood T cell repertoires in COVID-19. Assay: immunoSEQ multiplex PCR; the TCRdb copy retains only in-frame clones and omits some. There are about 300,000 clones in the sample; 85% to 90% occur only once, and roughly 1.3% lies in the top ten. There are 12 residues in the CDR3. Germline V gives CDR1 SQVTM, CDR2 ANQGSEA. V was cut by 4 bases and J by 4 bases, with 11 bases left in between. Material: peripheral blood. The sequence was collected from a man between 70 and 80 years old with acute or convalescent COVID-19. V is TRBV29-1 and J is TRBJ2-7, with a possible D match to TRBD2 (6 bases). CDR3 region: CSVALGGYEQYF. DNA of the CDR3: TGCAGCGTTGCCCTCGGGGGTTACGAGCAGTACTTC.